This TCR beta chain was retrieved from a study of shared clonotypes between healthy human individuals. Across the whole study: Donors were a couple of women and a few men aged 18 to 49.

Germline V lookup: CDR1 MRHNA, CDR2 SNTAGT. The junction had 3 bases not matched to a gene; V was cut back by 5 bases and J by 8 bases. The CDR3 has 14 amino acids. The donors, healthy adults who were HIV-negative, had experienced no recent acute infections or vaccinations. The study, taken as a whole, reports: Richness estimates generally favored naive over memory subsets.

Some clones are missing from TCRdb's copy, which holds only in-frame ones; the method was immunoSEQ multiplex PCR. Counted here are 2,100,000 or so clones, around 95% occurring once; the ten biggest clones make up roughly 0.13%. As concerns this clone: Its target is not known.

This chain joins TRBV6-4 and TRBJ2-1; 13 bases align to TRBD2. The specimen sequenced was naive CD4+ T cells sorted from blood. Specified subset: CD45RA+ positively selected. The receptor comes from a man aged 18 to 35 in good health. The CDR3 region is CASSTSGGAYEQFF. In DNA, the CDR3 is TGTGCCAGCAGTACTAGCGGGGGGGCATATGAGCAGTTCTTC.